This TCR beta chain originates from a study of blood T cell repertoires in COVID-19. Study-level information: Material from acute and convalescent COVID-19 was sourced from the United States, Italy and Spain. T cells, B-cell-depleted T cells, or PBMCs supplied cDNA or gDNA.

CDR3 size: 12 residues. Trimming removed 10 bases from V and 8 bases from J; junction bases left unmatched: 7. Germline V gene sequence: CDR1 WSHSY, CDR2 SAAADI. As originally analysed: Researchers report that nucleated cell counts were estimated from reference gene primer amplification. Profiling relied on immunoSEQ multiplex PCR, and the TCRdb table lists in-frame clones only, not all of them. V and J calls and clone size come straight from that table; D and trimming were deduced from the DNA. Found here are 200,000 to 300,000 clones, around 90% of them singletons; the top ten hold approximately 0.7%.

The V and J genes are TRBV10-2 and TRBJ1-1; 10 bases fit TRBD1. This receptor was obtained from a human donor in a cohort sampled during active COVID-19. Sequencing was performed on peripheral blood. The CDR3 DNA reads as TGCGCCACCGGGGGGACAGGGGCCGAAGCTTTCTTT. Translating gives CATGGTGAEAFF.